The 8 T cell receptor beta chains in this list originate from one sample, sequenced in a study of cytomegalovirus exposure and HLA in healthy donors. The PCR was carried out with 60 Vbeta primers and 13 Jbeta primers. The repertoire was sequenced with immunoSEQ multiplex PCR; TCRdb's copy has only in-frame clones and lacks some. Altogether some 130,000 clones are present, approximately 71% being singletons, with the ten largest covering 0.8% to 0.95%. The sample was PBMCs. The origin of the receptors is a woman aged 60-75 years in good health and CMV-seronegative.

This rearrangement joins TRBV11-1 to TRBJ2-3, with a tentative D call TRBD1 (6 bases). CDR1 SGHAT and CDR2 FQDESV come from the germline V gene (reference sequence). V was clipped by 5 bases and J by 6 bases, with 12 bases between them. The CDR3 is 13 residues long. CDR3 sequence: CASSDTGWDTQYF. Written as DNA, the CDR3 is TGTGCCAGCAGCGATACAGGGTGGGATACGCAGTATTTT.

The chain recombines TRBV28 with TRBJ2-1, with TRBD1 as a possible D gene (7 bases). The CDR3 spans 15 residues. V was shortened by 8 bases and J by 1 base, with 15 bases between the two germline ends. CDR1 MDHEN and CDR2 SYDVKM come from the germline V gene. As DNA, the CDR3 is TGTGCCAGCCTTGGAGGGGGCGCGTCCTACAATGAGCAGTTCTTC. It encodes CASLGGGASYNEQFF.

The table lists this clone with a few counts. The chain links TRBV6-6 to TRBJ1-2; D is uncertain. The CDR3 spans 13 residues. From germline, CDR1 is MNHNY and CDR2 SVGAGI (reference sequence). The ends were cut back, 5 bases at V and 2 bases at J, with 9 bases in the middle. The CDR3 DNA sequence: TGTGCCAGCAGTCCTTACATGAACTATGGCTACACCTTC. Amino acid sequence: CASSPYMNYGYTF.

The J gene is TRBJ1-2, the V gene TRBV4-1; no clear D. The CDR3 covers 13 residues. The V end lost 1 base, the J end lost 4 bases, and 7 bases lay between the germline ends. Germline V gene data show CDR1 as MGHRA and CDR2 as YSYEKL. For the CDR3, the DNA is TGCGCCAGCAGCCAAGGCTGGAGCTATGGCTACACCTTC. Encoded protein: CASSQGWSYGYTF.

The V call is TRBV27, the J call TRBJ2-7; no definite D call. The V and J ends lost 7 bases and 2 bases respectively, with 12 bases between them. CDR1 is MNHEY, CDR2 SMNVEV, per germline (reference sequence). The CDR3 has 13 residues. The CDR3 bases are TGTGCCAGCAAGTTGGCGGATACCTACGAGCAGTACTTC. This codes for CASKLADTYEQYF.

J is TRBJ2-5 and V is TRBV7-9, with 12 nucleotides matching TRBD1. The CDR3 covers 14 residues. Germline V gene lookup returns CDR1 SEHNR and CDR2 FQNEAQ (reference sequence). J gave up 7 bases and V 5 bases, and 5 bases lay outside the gene matches. The CDR3, as DNA: TGTGCCAGCAGCGGGACAGGGGGCTTAGGGACCCAGTACTTC. This sequence encodes CASSGTGGLGTQYF.

The chain is built from TRBV10-3 and TRBJ1-1; 9 nucleotides align to TRBD1. The V segment lost 0 bases and the J segment 2 bases; nucleotides outside the gene matches: 4. CDR1 ENHRY and CDR2 SYGVKD come from the germline V gene. CDR3 length equals 16 residues. CDR3 in amino acids: CAISESGQGPNTEAFF. In DNA form, the CDR3 reads TGTGCCATCAGTGAGTCGGGACAGGGCCCCAACACTGAAGCTTTCTTT.

The chain couples TRBV6-1 to TRBJ2-3, with D perhaps matching TRBD1 (5 bases). V gave up 6 bases and J gave up 5 bases, with 6 bases separating them. Germline CDR1 and CDR2: MNHNS and SASEGT. This CDR3 comprises 11 residues. This CDR3 is CASRDRDTQYF. The CDR3 bases are TGTGCCAGCAGAGACAGAGATACGCAGTATTTT.